This T cell receptor (beta chain) was captured by sequencing in a study of blood T cell repertoires in COVID-19. The overall study: The United States, Italy and Spain supplied acute and convalescent COVID-19 samples.

Clones were read by immunoSEQ multiplex PCR, and TCRdb kept only the in-frame ones, dropping some. This table holds 90,000 to 120,000 clones, approximately 85% found once. This clone was observed a handful of times. The sequenced sample was peripheral blood. The TCR was taken from a man in his 60s with acute or convalescent COVID-19.

CDR3 coding DNA: TGTGCCAGCTCGATTGCGGATTATCCCCTTGGCTACACCTTC. It is translated as CASSIADYPLGYTF. The rearrangement uses TRBV5-4 and TRBJ1-2; no definite D call. The CDR3 covers 14 residues. V was clipped by 7 bases and J by 7 bases, with 20 bases between them. Germline values: CDR1 SGHNT, CDR2 YYREEE (reference sequence).